Presented here are 11 T cell receptor beta chains from one specimen sequenced in a study of CD8 T cells in ankylosing spondylitis. Study-level points and caveats: A TCR beta motif of about 8 highly homologous variants appeared characteristic of ankylosing spondylitis blood.

TCRdb fed the 5' RACE reads into MiXCR, producing one record per CDR3 protein. The sample includes over 700,000 distinct CDR3 sequences, about 20% of them seen just once. No antigen is known for these receptors. Sequences were obtained from blood, either unsorted or a sorted T cell fraction (not recorded which). Every receptor here comes from a male donor with ankylosing spondylitis.

A few counts support this clonotype. The chain recombines TRBV20-1 with TRBJ2-3, with 7 bases lining up with TRBD2. There are 17 residues in the CDR3. The germline CDR1 and CDR2 sequences are DFQATT and SNEGSKA (reference sequence). J was trimmed by 6 bases and V by 0 bases; bases with no gene match: 15. The CDR3 DNA reads TGCAGTGCTAGAGATACGTGGCTAGCGGCCGCTGGCGATACGCAGTATTTT. This encodes CSARDTWLAAAGDTQYF.

This clonotype has ten or more counts. The rearrangement uses TRBV4-2 and TRBJ1-2; possible D gene TRBD1, 5 bases. The length of the CDR3 is 13 residues. Deletions cut 0 bases from V and 7 bases from J, with 9 bases between. Looked up from germline, CDR1 is LGHNA and CDR2 is YNFKEQ. The DNA for the CDR3 is TGTGCCAGCAGCCAAGAGGGGGTGCGTGGCTACACCTTC. This sequence encodes CASSQEGVRGYTF.

As DNA, the CDR3 is TGTGCCAGCGCCCCTAGGGGGCTTGTAAACGAGCAGTACTTC. It encodes CASAPRGLVNEQYF. The chain is built from TRBV12-3 or TRBV12-4 and TRBJ2-7, with 7 bases matching TRBD1. The CDR3 has 14 residues. Trimming at V came to 8 bases and at J to 5 bases, leaving 12 bases not matched to a gene.

CDR3 amino acids: CASGVSGASTEAFF. The CDR3 coding sequence is TGCGCCAGCGGCGTATCGGGGGCAAGCACTGAAGCTTTCTTT. The rearrangement uses TRBV5-1 and TRBJ1-1, with a tentative D call TRBD1 (6 bases). The V gene lost 7 bases and the J gene lost 4 bases, with 17 bases spanning the gap. The CDR3 covers 14 residues. The germline V gene encodes CDR1 SGHRS and CDR2 YFSETQ.

The chain links TRBV15 to TRBJ1-6; D is ambiguous. The CDR3 has 15 amino acids. Germline CDR1 reads LNHNV; CDR2 reads YYDKDF (reference sequence). Between the trimmed V and J ends, which lost 6 bases and 3 bases, there was a span of 12 bases. The CDR3 nucleotides read TGTGCCACCAGGAAAGGAGAACACTATAATTCACCCCTCCACTTT. Translation gives CATRKGEHYNSPLHF. The whole variable domain, remainder taken from reference TRBV15 and TRBJ1-6, is DAMVIQNPRYQVTQFGKPVTLSCSQTLNHNVMYWYQQKSSQAPKLLFHYYDKDFNNEADTPDNFQSRRPNTSFCFLDIRSPGLGDTAMYLCATRKGEHYNSPLHFGNGTRLTVT.

The chain recombines TRBV20-1 with TRBJ2-1; tentative D call: TRBD2 (5 bases). Trimming shortened V by 5 bases and J by 1 base, and 9 bases separated the two germline ends. Germline CDR1 is DFQATT and CDR2 is SNEGSKA (reference sequence). The CDR3 runs to 13 residues. CDR3 in amino acids: CSAARDSYNEQFF. The CDR3 DNA reads TGCAGTGCTGCCCGGGATTCCTACAATGAGCAGTTCTTC.

The sample holds one count of this clonotype. The V and J genes are TRBV3-1 and TRBJ2-3; unclear D gene. The germline V and J ends were trimmed by 0 bases and 8 bases, with 15 bases remaining between them. Germline V gene data show CDR1 as LGHDT and CDR2 as YNNKEL (reference sequence). This CDR3 region has 15 residues. The CDR3 protein is CASSQEKNMYSTQYF. In DNA form, the CDR3 reads TGTGCCAGCAGCCAAGAGAAAAATATGTATAGTACGCAGTATTTT.

This sequence joins TRBV5-1 and TRBJ2-3, with 9 bases matching TRBD2. The CDR3 covers 14 residues. Looked up from germline, CDR1 is SGHRS and CDR2 is YFSETQ. Trimming at V came to 5 bases and at J to 4 bases, leaving 5 bases not matched to a gene. CDR3 loop: CASRIAGGADTQYF. The CDR3 coding sequence is TGCGCCAGCAGGATCGCGGGGGGGGCAGATACGCAGTATTTT. The complete variable domain, with remaining parts taken from reference TRBV5-1 and TRBJ2-3, reads KAGVTQTPRYLIKTRGQQVTLSCSPISGHRSVSWYQQTPGQGLQFLFEYFSETQRNKGNFPGRFSGRQFSNSRSEMNVSTLELGDSALYLCASRIAGGADTQYFGPGTRLTVL.

The CDR3 DNA reads as TGTGCCAGCAGCCTAAGGCCCCCCGTGGTAGCGGGAGGGTACAATGAGCAGTTCTTC. It encodes CASSLRPPVVAGGYNEQFF. This chain uses TRBV27 with TRBJ2-1, with 11 bases identical to TRBD2. The germline CDR1 and CDR2 sequences are MNHEY and SMNVEV (reference sequence). Trimming cost V 6 bases and J 4 bases; bases outside gene matches: 17. The CDR3 spans 19 residues.

This clonotype has ten or more counts. The chain is built from TRBV29-1 and TRBJ2-6, with D uncertain. V lost 5 bases, J lost 0 bases, and 8 bases lay in between. This CDR3 is 14 amino acids long. Per germline, CDR1 SQVTM and CDR2 ANQGSEA. CDR3 DNA: TGCAGCGTTACCGACTTCTCTGGGGCCAACGTCCTGACTTTC. Amino acid sequence: CSVTDFSGANVLTF.

There are a few counts of this clonotype. This sequence joins TRBV12-3 or TRBV12-4 and TRBJ2-7, with D possibly being TRBD2 (6 bases). V was shortened by 8 bases and J by 1 base, with 12 bases between the two germline ends. This CDR3 comprises 13 residues. CDR3 coding DNA: TGTGCCAGCCGGAGGGTGGGGTCCTACGAGCAGTACTTC. This sequence encodes CASRRVGSYEQYF.